The clone carrying this TCR beta chain was seen only once. Its antigen is as yet unknown. V was pared by 2 bases and J by 7 bases, with 5 bases of the junction left unmatched. Germline-derived CDR1 and CDR2 are MDHEN and SYDVKM. This CDR3 has 15 residues. This record belongs to a study of circulating and synovial CD4+ cells in juvenile arthritis. Study findings and constraints: CPL and bulk CD4 samples differed at least tenfold in T cell genomes.

Only in-frame clones appear in the TCRdb table, and some are missing; sequencing was by immunoSEQ multiplex PCR. The sample consists of about 33,000 clones, roughly 95% of them appearing once. Sequenced sample: CD4+ T cells from blood. This receptor was obtained from a human donor with juvenile idiopathic arthritis. The rearrangement links TRBV28 to TRBJ2-7; the match to TRBD2 covers 13 bases. The CDR3 DNA sequence: TGTGCCAGCAGTTTAGGACTAGCGGGAGCCGGGGAGCAGTACTTC. It specifies CASSLGLAGAGEQYF.